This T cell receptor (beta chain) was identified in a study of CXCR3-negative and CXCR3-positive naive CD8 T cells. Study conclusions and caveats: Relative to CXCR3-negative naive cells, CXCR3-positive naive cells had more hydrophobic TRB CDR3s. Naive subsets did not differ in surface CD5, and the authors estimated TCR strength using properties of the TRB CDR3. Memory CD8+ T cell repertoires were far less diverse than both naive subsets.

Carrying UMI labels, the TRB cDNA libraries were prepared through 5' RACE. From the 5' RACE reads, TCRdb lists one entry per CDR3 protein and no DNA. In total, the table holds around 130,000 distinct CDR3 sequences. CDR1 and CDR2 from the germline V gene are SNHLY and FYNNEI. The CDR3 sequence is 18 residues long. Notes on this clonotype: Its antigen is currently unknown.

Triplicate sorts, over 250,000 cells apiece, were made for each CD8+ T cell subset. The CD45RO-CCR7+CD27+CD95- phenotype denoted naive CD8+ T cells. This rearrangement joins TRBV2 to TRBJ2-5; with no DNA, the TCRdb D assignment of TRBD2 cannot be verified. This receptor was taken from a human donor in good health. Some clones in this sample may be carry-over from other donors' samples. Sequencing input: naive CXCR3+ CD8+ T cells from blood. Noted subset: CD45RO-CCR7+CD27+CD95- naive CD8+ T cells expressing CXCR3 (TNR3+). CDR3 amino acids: CASSPGLAGVVAEETQYF.